The clone carrying this T cell receptor beta chain was detected once. The data were obtained in a study of cytomegalovirus exposure and HLA in healthy donors. The PCR had 60 Vbeta and 13 Jbeta primers. Repertoires were generated with immunoSEQ multiplex PCR, while TCRdb's copy carries only in-frame clones and drops some. The profile shows 130,000 to 150,000 clones, roughly 85% of them singletons. The sequenced sample consisted of PBMCs. The receptor was isolated from a male donor in good health and CMV-seronegative.

The CDR3 here is CASGPGTQRRDEQYF. In DNA form, the CDR3 reads TGCGCCAGCGGCCCCGGGACACAGCGTAGGGACGAGCAGTACTTC. This rearrangement joins TRBV5-1 to TRBJ2-7; D possibly corresponds to TRBD1 (6 bases). Trimming cost V 7 bases and J 5 bases, with 22 bases left between them. Germline CDR1 SGHRS, CDR2 YFSETQ. The CDR3 extends over 15 amino acids.